The T cell receptor beta chain described here comes from a study of blood T cell repertoires in COVID-19. Study in general: In each case, the material was cDNA or gDNA derived from T cells, B-cell-depleted T cells, or PBMCs.

Under the authors' procedure: Estimation of nucleated cell counts relied on the amplification of reference gene primers. Method: immunoSEQ multiplex PCR; TCRdb's copy keeps in-frame clones and lacks some. That table supplies the V and J calls and clone size; D and trimming were determined from the DNA. The table includes roughly 200,000 clones, 80% to 90% detected once. The V end was cut by 5 bases, the J end by 0 bases, with 14 bases between. This CDR3 contains 16 residues. Germline loops: CDR1 SGHDN, CDR2 FVKESK. The gene calls are TRBV14 and TRBJ2-1, with D possibly matching TRBD2 (5 bases). What was sequenced was peripheral blood. This TCR derives from a man in his sixties with acute or convalescent COVID-19. CDR3 nucleotides: TGTGCCAGCAGCGAGCAGCGGTCCAGCTCCTACAATGAGCAGTTCTTC. Translation gives CASSEQRSSSYNEQFF.